This T cell receptor beta chain was recovered during a study of blood T cell repertoires in COVID-19 (TCRdb year 2020). With respect to the entire study: Samples from collaborators originated in the United States, Italy and Spain and spanned both the acute and convalescent phases of COVID-19. The prospective study material was composed of cDNA or gDNA derived from T cells, B-cell-depleted T cells, or PBMCs. The dataset comprised deeply sampled blood TCRbeta repertoires from subjects exposed to, actively infected with, or recovered from COVID-19. The repertoires were released in a freely available public database intended as a resource for research on the immune response to SARS-CoV-2. The samples were drawn from two sources: the first 160 participants of the ongoing ImmuneRACE study, and about 1,300 subjects contributed by 6 global collaborators. The sample metadata nearly always contained a de-identified subject ID, COVID-19 status, age in years and sex. Where available, HLA class I and class II types were obtained from metadata supplied by the sample provider rather than from assay-based typing.

CDR1 and CDR2 (LNHDA, SQIVND) derive from the germline V gene (reference sequence). The CDR3 goes from the cysteine to the phenylalanine over 11 residues. Of the read, only the CDR3 DNA is kept; its 33 bases are in frame from base 1. Trimming takes 6 bases from V and 0 bases from J, and the germline ends sit 2 bases apart. TCRbeta CDR3 regions were amplified from genomic DNA by means of the immunoSEQ Assay, a bias-controlled multiplex PCR. In the authors' own workflow: Within the assay, amplification of reference gene primers was used to estimate how many nucleated cells each sample contained. To quantify the absolute abundance of each unique TCRbeta CDR3 rearrangement, sequence reads were collapsed and filtered. For each sample, productive Simpson clonality was calculated by taking the square root of Simpson's diversity index across productive rearrangements. As stored in TCRdb, this immuneACCESS dataset retains in-frame rearrangements with V and J assigned. A fraction of the clones does not appear; measured against another copy, unresolved V genes explain less than half of the discrepancy, and the remainder lacks a known reason. V and J calls and clone size are given by that table; D and trimming were obtained from the DNA. The table for this sample lists around 19,000 clones; around 88% of them were counted only once. 7% to 9% of the sample rests with the top ten.

In its sample, this clone was seen a few times. Its target antigen remains unknown. Base qualities are missing; no much larger clone stands one base away. Whole blood was collected in K2EDTA tubes by collaborating institutions according to the institutions' own protocols. Collaborator samples were shipped for TCRbeta analysis as frozen whole blood, isolated PBMCs, or DNA extracted from either sample type. Here is what the overall study found, with its caveats: The amount of clinical and demographic metadata varied by source and participant and was provided uncurated.

Recombination linked TRBV19 to TRBJ1-1, with the D gene not clear enough to name. The source is a woman in her fifties or sixties with active COVID-19. Sequenced: peripheral blood. CDR3 protein: CASSLNTEAFF. At the DNA level, the sequence is TGTGCCAGTAGCTTGAACACTGAAGCTTTCTTT.